This paragraph reports one T cell receptor (beta chain). Its antigen is unknown. 5'RACE with constant-segment primers built TCRalpha and TCRbeta cDNA libraries with UMIs. MiXCR, applied by TCRdb to the 5' RACE reads, yields one record per CDR3 protein. This sample has around 390,000 distinct CDR3 sequences, with approximately 16% found just once. The length of the CDR3 is 12 residues. Germline V gene sequence: CDR1 SGHDN, CDR2 FVKESK. V lost 5 bases and J lost 7, with 11 bases in between. The source of the sample is a study of T-cell memory formation after mild COVID-19. Study results and caveats: There was no confirmation that second-wave clones peaking on day 37 were SARS-CoV-2 specific. Pre-infection memory held some responding clones, suggesting pre-existing cross-reactive T cells responded.

Sequenced: PBMCs or a T cell subset sorted from them (not recorded which). This sequence was found in a man younger than 35 who had mild COVID-19 (a few samples of this study predate the infection). Cell type and time point are not known. This rearrangement joins TRBV14 to TRBJ2-5, with D tentatively TRBD2 (6 bases). DNA for the CDR3: TGTGCCAGCAGCAATATGGGGGGGACCCAGTACTTC. It is translated as CASSNMGGTQYF.